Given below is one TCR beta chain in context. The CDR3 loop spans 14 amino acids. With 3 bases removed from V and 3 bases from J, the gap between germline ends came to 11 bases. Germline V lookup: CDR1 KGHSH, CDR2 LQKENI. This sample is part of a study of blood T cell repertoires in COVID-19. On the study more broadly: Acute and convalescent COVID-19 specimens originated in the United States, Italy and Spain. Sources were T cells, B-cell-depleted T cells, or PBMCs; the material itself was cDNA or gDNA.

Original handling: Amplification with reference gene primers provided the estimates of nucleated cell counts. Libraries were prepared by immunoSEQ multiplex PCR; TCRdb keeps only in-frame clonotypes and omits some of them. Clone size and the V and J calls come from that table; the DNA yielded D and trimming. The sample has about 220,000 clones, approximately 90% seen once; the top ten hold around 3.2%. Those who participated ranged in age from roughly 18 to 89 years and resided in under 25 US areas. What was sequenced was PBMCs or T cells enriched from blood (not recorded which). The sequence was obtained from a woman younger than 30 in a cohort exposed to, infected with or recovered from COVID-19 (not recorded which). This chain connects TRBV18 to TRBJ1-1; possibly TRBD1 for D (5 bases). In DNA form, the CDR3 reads TGTGCCAGCTCACCCAGGGAGGACCACACTGAAGCTTTCTTT. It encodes CASSPREDHTEAFF.